This T cell receptor (beta chain) derives from a study of Ad26.COV2.S vaccination and SARS-CoV-2 variants. Study-level background: Ad26.COV2.S, an intramuscular injection, was given once or twice 56 days apart.

Generated by immunoSEQ multiplex PCR, the TCRdb table keeps only in-frame clones and is missing some. The sample lists hundreds of thousands of clones, approximately 89% occurring once. This sample's treatment: over 15 received Ad26.COV2.S at low or high dose, single or two shots; several received placebo; per-sample allocation not given. The study sampled participants on day 63 after the first vaccine or placebo injection. The source of this sequence is a person aged 18-60 years who received the Ad26.COV2.S COVID-19 vaccine or a placebo. Source: peripheral blood, taken in a trial of Ad26.COV2.S vaccine versus placebo.

CDR3 sequence (DNA): TGTGCCTGGAGTCCGGGTGACAATCAGCCCCAGCATTTT. Translation: CAWSPGDNQPQHF. The gene calls are TRBV30 and TRBJ1-5; D remains unclear. The length of the CDR3 is 13 residues. Trimming removed 2 bases from V and 3 bases from J, with 8 bases in between. CDR1 and CDR2 from the germline V gene are GTSNPN and SVGIG (reference sequence). Filled out from reference TRBV30 and TRBJ1-5, the complete variable domain reads SQTIHQWPATLVQPVGSPLSLECTVEGTSNPNLYWYRQAAGRGLQLLFYSVGIGQISSEVPQNLSASRPQDRQFILSSKKLLLSDSGFYLCAWSPGDNQPQHFGDGTRLSIL.